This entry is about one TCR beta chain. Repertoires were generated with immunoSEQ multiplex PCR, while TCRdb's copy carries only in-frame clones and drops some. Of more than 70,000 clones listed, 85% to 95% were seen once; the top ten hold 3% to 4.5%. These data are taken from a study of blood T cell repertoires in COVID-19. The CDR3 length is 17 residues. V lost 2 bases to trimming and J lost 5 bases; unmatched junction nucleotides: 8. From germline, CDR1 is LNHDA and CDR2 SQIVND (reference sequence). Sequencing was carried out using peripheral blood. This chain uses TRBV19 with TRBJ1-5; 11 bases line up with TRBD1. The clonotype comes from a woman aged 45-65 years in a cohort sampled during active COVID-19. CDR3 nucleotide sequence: TGTGCCAGTAGTATATCCCCGGGACAGGGGGTCGATCAGCCCCAGCATTTT. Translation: CASSISPGQGVDQPQHF.